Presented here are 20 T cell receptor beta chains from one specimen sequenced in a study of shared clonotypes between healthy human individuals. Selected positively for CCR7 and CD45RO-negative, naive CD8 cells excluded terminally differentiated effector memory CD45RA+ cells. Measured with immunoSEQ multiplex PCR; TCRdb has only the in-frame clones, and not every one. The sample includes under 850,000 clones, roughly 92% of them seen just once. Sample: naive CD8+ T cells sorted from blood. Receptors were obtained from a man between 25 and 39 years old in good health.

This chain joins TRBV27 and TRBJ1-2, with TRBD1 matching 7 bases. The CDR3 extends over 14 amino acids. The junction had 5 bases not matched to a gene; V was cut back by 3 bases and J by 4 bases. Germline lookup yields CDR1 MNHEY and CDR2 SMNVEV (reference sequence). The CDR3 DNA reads TGTGCCAGCAGTTTGTCAGGGGGGGCCTATGGCTACACCTTC. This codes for CASSLSGGAYGYTF.

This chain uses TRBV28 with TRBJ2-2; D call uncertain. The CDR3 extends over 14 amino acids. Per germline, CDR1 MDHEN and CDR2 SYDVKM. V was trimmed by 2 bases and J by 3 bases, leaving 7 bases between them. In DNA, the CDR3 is TGTGCCAGCAGTTTACGAACGTACACCGGGGAGCTGTTTTTT. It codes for CASSLRTYTGELFF.

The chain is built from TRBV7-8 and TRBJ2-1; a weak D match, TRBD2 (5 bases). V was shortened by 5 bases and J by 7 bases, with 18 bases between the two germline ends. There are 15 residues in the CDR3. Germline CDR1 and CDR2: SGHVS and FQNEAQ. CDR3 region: CASSLLRVWSNEQFF. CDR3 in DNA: TGTGCCAGCAGCCTGCTGAGGGTCTGGTCAAATGAGCAGTTCTTC.

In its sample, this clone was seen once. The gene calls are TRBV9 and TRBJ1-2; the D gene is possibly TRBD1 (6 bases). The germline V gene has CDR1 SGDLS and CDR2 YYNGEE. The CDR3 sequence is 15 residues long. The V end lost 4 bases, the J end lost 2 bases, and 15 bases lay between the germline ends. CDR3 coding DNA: TGTGCCAGCAGCCCGGGGGGCGGTCCCAACTATGGCTACACCTTC. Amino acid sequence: CASSPGGGPNYGYTF. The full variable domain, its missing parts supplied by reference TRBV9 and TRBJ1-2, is DSGVTQTPKHLITATGQRVTLRCSPRSGDLSVYWYQQSLDQGLQFLIQYYNGEERAKGNILERFSAQQFPDLHSELNLSSLELGDSALYFCASSPGGGPNYGYTFGSGTRLTVV.

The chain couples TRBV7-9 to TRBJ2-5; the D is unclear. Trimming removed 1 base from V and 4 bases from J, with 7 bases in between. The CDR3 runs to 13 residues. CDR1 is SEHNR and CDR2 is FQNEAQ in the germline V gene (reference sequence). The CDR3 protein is CASSLGGPETQYF. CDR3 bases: TGTGCCAGCAGCTTAGGAGGACCAGAGACCCAGTACTTC.

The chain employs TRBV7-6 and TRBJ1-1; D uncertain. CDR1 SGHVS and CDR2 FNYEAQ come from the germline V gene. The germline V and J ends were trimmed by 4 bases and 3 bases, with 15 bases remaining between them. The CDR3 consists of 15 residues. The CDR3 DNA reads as TGTGCCAGCAGCTCCCTTGCCGGTTCGGACACTGAAGCTTTCTTT. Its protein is CASSSLAGSDTEAFF. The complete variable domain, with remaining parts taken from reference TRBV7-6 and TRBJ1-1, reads GAGVSQSPRYKVTKRGQDVALRCDPISGHVSLYWYRQALGQGPEFLTYFNYEAQQDKSGLPNDRFSAERPEGSISTLTIQRTEQRDSAMYRCASSSLAGSDTEAFFGQGTRLTVV.

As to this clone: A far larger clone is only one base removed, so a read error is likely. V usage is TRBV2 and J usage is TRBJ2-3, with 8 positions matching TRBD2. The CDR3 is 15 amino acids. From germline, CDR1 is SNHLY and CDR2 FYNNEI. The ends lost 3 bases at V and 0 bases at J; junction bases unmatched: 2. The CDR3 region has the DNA TGTGCCAGCAGTGACCCTAGCGGGAGCACAGATACGCAGTATTTT. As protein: CASSDPSGSTDTQYF.

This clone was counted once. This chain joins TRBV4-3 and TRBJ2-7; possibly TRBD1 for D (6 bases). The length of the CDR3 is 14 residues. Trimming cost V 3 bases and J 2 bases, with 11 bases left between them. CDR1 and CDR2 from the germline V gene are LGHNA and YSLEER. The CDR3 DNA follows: TGCGCCAGCAGCCAGTTTAAGGGGGCCTACGAGCAGTACTTC. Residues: CASSQFKGAYEQYF.

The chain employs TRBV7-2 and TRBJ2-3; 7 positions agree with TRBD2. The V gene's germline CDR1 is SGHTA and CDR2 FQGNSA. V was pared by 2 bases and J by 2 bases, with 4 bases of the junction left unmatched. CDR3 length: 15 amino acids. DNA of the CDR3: TGTGCCAGCAGCTTATTTGCGGGAGCCACAGATACGCAGTATTTT. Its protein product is CASSLFAGATDTQYF.

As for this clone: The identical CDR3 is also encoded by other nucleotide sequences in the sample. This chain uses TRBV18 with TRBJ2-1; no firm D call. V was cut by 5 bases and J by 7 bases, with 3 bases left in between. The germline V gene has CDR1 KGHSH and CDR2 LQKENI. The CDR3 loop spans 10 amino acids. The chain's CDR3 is CASSANEQFF. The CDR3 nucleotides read TGTGCCAGCTCAGCTAATGAGCAGTTCTTC.

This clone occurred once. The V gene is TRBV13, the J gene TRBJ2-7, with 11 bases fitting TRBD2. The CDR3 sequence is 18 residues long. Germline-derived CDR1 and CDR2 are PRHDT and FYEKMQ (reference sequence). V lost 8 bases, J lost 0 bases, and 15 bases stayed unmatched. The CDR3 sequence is CASAPGLAAMTHSYEQYF. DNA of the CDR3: TGTGCCAGCGCTCCGGGACTAGCGGCCATGACCCACTCCTACGAGCAGTACTTC.

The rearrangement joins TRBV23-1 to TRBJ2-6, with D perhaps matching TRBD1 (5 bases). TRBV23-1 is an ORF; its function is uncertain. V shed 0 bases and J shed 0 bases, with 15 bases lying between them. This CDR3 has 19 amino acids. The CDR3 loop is CASSQSMQGWGSGANVLTF. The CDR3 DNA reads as TGCGCCAGCAGTCAATCGATGCAGGGTTGGGGCTCTGGGGCCAACGTCCTGACTTTC.

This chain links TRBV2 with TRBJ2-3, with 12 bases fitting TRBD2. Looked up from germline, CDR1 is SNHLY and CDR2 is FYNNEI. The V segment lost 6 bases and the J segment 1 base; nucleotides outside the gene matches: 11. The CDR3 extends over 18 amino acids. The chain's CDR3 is CASSATPGTSGRTDTQYF. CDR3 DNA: TGTGCCAGCAGCGCTACTCCCGGGACTAGCGGGCGCACAGATACGCAGTATTTT.

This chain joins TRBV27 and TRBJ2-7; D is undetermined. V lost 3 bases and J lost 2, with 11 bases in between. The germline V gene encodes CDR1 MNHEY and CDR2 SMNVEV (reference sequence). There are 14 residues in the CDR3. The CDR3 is CASSFGRPPYEQYF. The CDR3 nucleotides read TGTGCCAGCAGTTTTGGCAGGCCTCCCTACGAGCAGTACTTC.

CDR3 nucleotide sequence: TGTGCCAGCAGCTTCTTATTCTGGGGGTCCTACGAGCAGTACTTC. Protein: CASSFLFWGSYEQYF. The chain recombines TRBV7-2 with TRBJ2-7; D possibly uses TRBD1 or TRBD2 (5 bases each). Trimming removed 3 bases from V and 1 base from J, with 13 bases in between. Germline V gene lookup returns CDR1 SGHTA and CDR2 FQGNSA. The CDR3 spans 15 residues.

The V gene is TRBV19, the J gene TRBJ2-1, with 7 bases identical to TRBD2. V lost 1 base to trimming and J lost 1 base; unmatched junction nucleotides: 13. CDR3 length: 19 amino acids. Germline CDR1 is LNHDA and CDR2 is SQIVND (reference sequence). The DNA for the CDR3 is TGTGCCAGTAGTATAGGGGTCGAGTGGCGGGGGAGGTCCTACAATGAGCAGTTCTTC. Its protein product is CASSIGVEWRGRSYNEQFF.

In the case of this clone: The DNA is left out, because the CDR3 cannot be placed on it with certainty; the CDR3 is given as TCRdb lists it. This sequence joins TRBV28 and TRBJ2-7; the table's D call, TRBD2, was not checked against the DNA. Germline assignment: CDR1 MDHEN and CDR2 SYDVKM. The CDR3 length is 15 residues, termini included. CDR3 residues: CASSSSGGPTNEQYF.

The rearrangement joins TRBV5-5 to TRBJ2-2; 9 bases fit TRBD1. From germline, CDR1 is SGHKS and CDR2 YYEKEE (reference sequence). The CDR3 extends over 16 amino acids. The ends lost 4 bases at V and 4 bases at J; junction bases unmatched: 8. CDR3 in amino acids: CASSVRQGVSTGELFF. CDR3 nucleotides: TGTGCCAGCAGCGTCAGACAGGGGGTATCCACCGGGGAGCTGTTTTTT.

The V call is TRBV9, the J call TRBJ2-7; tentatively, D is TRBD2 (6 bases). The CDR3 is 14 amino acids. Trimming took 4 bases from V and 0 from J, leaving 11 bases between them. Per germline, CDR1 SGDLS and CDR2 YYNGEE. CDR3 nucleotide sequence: TGTGCCAGCAGCCCGGGGGTGGGCTCCTACGAGCAGTACTTC. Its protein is CASSPGVGSYEQYF.

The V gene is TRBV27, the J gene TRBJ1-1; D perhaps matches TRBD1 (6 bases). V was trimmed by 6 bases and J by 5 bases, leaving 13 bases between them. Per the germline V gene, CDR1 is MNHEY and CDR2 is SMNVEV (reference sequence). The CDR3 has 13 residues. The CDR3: CASRWGGLTEAFF. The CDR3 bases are TGTGCCAGCAGATGGGGGGGCCTAACTGAAGCTTTCTTT.